These T cell receptor beta chains were read from a single sample in a study of OX40 agonist ivuxolimab in advanced cancers. Clones were sequenced by immunoSEQ multiplex PCR, and TCRdb holds only the in-frame ones, with some missing. This sample has 65,000 to 100,000 clones, with roughly 94% found just once. Sample: CD4+ or CD8+ T cells sorted from blood, taken in a trial of the OX40 agonist ivuxolimab. The origin of the receptors is an adult with an advanced solid tumor such as melanoma, head and neck, liver or kidney cancer. CDR3s include the opening cysteine and the closing phenylalanine or tryptophan. The order of the fields is D gene, J gene, clone size, CDR3 length, V gene, CDR3 protein, CDR3 DNA. D genes are given only for firm matches. Clone size is stated in some rows and not others, as once, few, many or a class when expanded.

TRBD1 | TRBJ2-7 | NA | 15 | TRBV27 | CASSIQGVGAYEQYF | TGTGCCAGCAGTATCCAGGGGGTGGGGGCCTACGAGCAGTACTTC
NA | TRBJ2-2 | once | 14 | TRBV6-5 | CASSPGSYTGELFF | TGTGCCAGCAGTCCCGGGAGCTACACCGGGGAGCTGTTTTTT
NA | TRBJ1-2 | NA | 13 | TRBV6-1 | CASLRLRDYGYTF | TGTGCCAGCTTGCGGTTGCGAGACTATGGCTACACCTTC
TRBD2 | TRBJ2-1 | NA | 16 | TRBV11-3 | CASSGKGLAGMGEQFF | TGTGCCAGCAGCGGCAAAGGACTAGCGGGTATGGGTGAGCAGTTCTTC
NA | TRBJ2-5 | NA | 12 | TRBV27 | CASFGEGETQYF | TGTGCCAGTTTTGGGGAAGGGGAGACCCAGTACTTC
NA | TRBJ2-2 | once | 13 | TRBV27 | CASRPQYTGELFF | TGTGCCAGCAGACCCCAGTACACCGGGGAGCTGTTTTTT
TRBD1 | TRBJ1-1 | NA | 15 | TRBV4-1 | CASSLSRTGEGEAFF | TGCGCCAGCAGCCTTTCGAGGACAGGGGAGGGTGAAGCTTTCTTT
TRBD1 | TRBJ2-3 | once | 15 | TRBV6-5 | CASSPGQGAGDTQYF | TGTGCCAGCAGCCCGGGCCAGGGGGCGGGAGATACGCAGTATTTT
TRBD1 | TRBJ2-1 | once | 17 | TRBV4-3 | CASSLKHVAGGNNEQFF | TGCGCCAGCAGCCTAAAGCATGTGGCAGGGGGTAACAATGAGCAGTTCTTC
TRBD1 | TRBJ1-6 | NA | 15 | TRBV28 | CASSLGTGGDSPLHF | TGTGCCAGCAGTCTCGGGACAGGGGGCGATTCACCCCTCCACTTT
NA | TRBJ2-2 | NA | 12 | TRBV19 | CASSNLYGELFF | TGTGCCAGTAGTAACTTATACGGGGAGCTGTTTTTT
TRBD1 | TRBJ2-7 | NA | 13 | TRBV5-1 | CASSLGTGGEQYF | TGCGCCAGCAGCCTGGGGACAGGGGGCGAGCAGTACTTC
TRBD2 | TRBJ2-3 | once | 13 | TRBV5-6 | CASSLNGRDTQYF | TGTGCCAGCAGCTTGAACGGGAGGGATACGCAGTATTTT
NA | TRBJ2-1 | NA | 14 | TRBV6-1 | CASSEAEESNEQFF | TGTGCCAGCAGTGAAGCAGAGGAGAGTAATGAGCAGTTCTTC
TRBD1 | TRBJ1-3 | once | 14 | TRBV10-3 | CAINDREAGNTIYF | TGTGCCATCAATGACAGGGAGGCTGGAAACACCATATATTTT
NA | TRBJ2-2 | NA | 14 | TRBV19 | CASSIIKDAGELFF | TGTGCCAGTAGTATCATAAAGGACGCCGGGGAGCTGTTTTTT
NA | TRBJ2-7 | once | 13 | TRBV5-6 | CASSLERNHEQYF | TGTGCCAGCAGCTTGGAACGAAACCACGAGCAGTACTTC
NA | TRBJ1-4 | once | 15 | TRBV4-3 | CASSPWETDRGKLFF | TGCGCCAGCAGCCCCTGGGAGACAGATCGGGGAAAACTGTTTTTT
TRBD1 | TRBJ1-1 | NA | 17 | TRBV7-9 | CASSLWGQGVDGTEAFF | TGTGCCAGCAGCTTATGGGGACAGGGCGTCGATGGGACTGAAGCTTTCTTT
NA | TRBJ2-1 | NA | 15 | TRBV7-9 | CASSLGFSQANEQFF | TGTGCCAGCAGCTTAGGGTTTAGCCAAGCCAATGAGCAGTTCTTC
NA | TRBJ2-2 | once | 16 | TRBV9 | CASSVERVDDTGELFF | TGTGCCAGCAGCGTAGAAAGGGTCGATGACACCGGGGAGCTGTTTTTT
NA | TRBJ2-7 | NA | 14 | TRBV12-1 | CASSPGTALYEQYF | TGTGCCAGCAGCCCGGGGACGGCTCTCTACGAGCAGTACTTC
TRBD1 | TRBJ1-2 | NA | 14 | TRBV27 | CASSLSGTGNGYTF | TGTGCCAGCAGTTTGTCCGGGACAGGGAATGGCTACACCTTC
NA | TRBJ2-7 | NA | 12 | TRBV28 | CASSPSSYEQYF | TGTGCCAGCAGCCCAAGCTCCTACGAGCAGTACTTC
NA | TRBJ2-1 | NA | 12 | TRBV29-1 | CSVQPQGSEQFF | TGCAGCGTCCAACCTCAGGGTAGTGAGCAGTTCTTC
NA | TRBJ2-1 | once | 13 | TRBV6-6 | CASSYNPMAEQFF | TGTGCCAGCAGTTACAATCCCATGGCAGAGCAGTTCTTC
TRBD1 | TRBJ1-2 | NA | 13 | TRBV19 | CASSYQGARGYTF | TGTGCCAGTAGTTACCAGGGGGCGCGCGGCTACACCTTC
TRBD1 | TRBJ2-7 | NA | 15 | TRBV19 | CASSIGTGAPYEQYF | TGTGCCAGTAGTATTGGGACAGGGGCGCCCTACGAGCAGTACTTC
NA | TRBJ2-7 | NA | 13 | TRBV10-2 | CASSETRDYEQYF | TGCGCCAGCAGTGAGACTAGGGACTACGAGCAGTACTTC
TRBD2 | TRBJ2-2 | NA | 15 | TRBV13 | CASPLVRGGTGELFF | TGTGCCAGCCCCCTTGTTCGGGGGGGCACCGGGGAGCTGTTTTTT
NA | TRBJ1-1 | NA | 14 | TRBV9 | CASSAYRLGTEAFF | TGTGCCAGCAGCGCCTACAGGTTGGGCACTGAAGCTTTCTTT
TRBD1 | TRBJ2-2 | NA | 17 | TRBV4-1 | CASSLFGQGSNTGELFF | TGCGCCAGCAGCCTCTTCGGACAGGGCTCGAACACCGGGGAGCTGTTTTTT
NA | TRBJ2-5 | NA | 15 | TRBV10-3 | CAISRPPGGQETQYF | TGTGCCATCAGCCGCCCCCCTGGCGGCCAAGAGACCCAGTACTTC
NA | TRBJ2-7 | once | 15 | TRBV28 | CASSGVSGYSYEQYF | TGTGCCAGCAGTGGGGTCTCGGGATACTCCTACGAGCAGTACTTC
NA | TRBJ2-7 | NA | 16 | TRBV7-9 | CASSSKESTVPLEQYF | TGTGCCAGCAGCTCGAAAGAATCGACAGTCCCCCTCGAGCAGTACTTC
NA | TRBJ1-1 | NA | 13 | TRBV11-2 | CASSLGQNTEAFF | TGTGCCAGCAGCTTAGGACAGAACACTGAAGCTTTCTTT
NA | TRBJ1-2 | NA | 14 | TRBV5-6 | CASSPRTVWYGYTF | TGTGCCAGCAGCCCGAGGACAGTTTGGTATGGCTACACCTTC
NA | TRBJ2-1 | NA | 14 | TRBV9 | CASSVEIGPGEQFF | TGTGCCAGCAGCGTAGAAATAGGGCCGGGGGAGCAGTTCTTC
NA | TRBJ2-7 | once | 15 | TRBV6-5 | CASSYGGPVEYEQYF | TGTGCCAGCAGTTACGGGGGGCCAGTCGAGTACGAGCAGTACTTC
TRBD2 | TRBJ2-3 | NA | 17 | TRBV7-8 | CASSNPRLAGKADTQYF | TGTGCCAGCAGCAACCCCCGACTAGCGGGGAAGGCAGATACGCAGTATTTT
NA | TRBJ1-5 | NA | 15 | TRBV4-3 | CASSLSTGNNQPQHF | TGCGCCAGCAGCCTTTCGACAGGTAACAATCAGCCCCAGCATTTT
NA | TRBJ1-4 | medium-sized | 16 | TRBV9 | CASTPRATATNEKLFF | TGTGCCAGCACCCCCCGGGCAACTGCAACTAATGAAAAACTGTTTTTT
NA | TRBJ1-5 | NA | 14 | TRBV19 | CASSMNLGNQPQHF | TGTGCCAGTAGTATGAATCTGGGGAATCAGCCCCAGCATTTT
NA | TRBJ2-7 | NA | 14 | TRBV7-7 | CASSSVVNPYEQYF | TGTGCCAGCAGCTCCGTAGTGAACCCCTACGAGCAGTACTTC
TRBD1 | TRBJ2-7 | NA | 15 | TRBV11-2 | CASTPGQGAIYEQYF | TGTGCCAGCACCCCGGGACAGGGGGCAATCTACGAGCAGTACTTC
TRBD1 | TRBJ1-2 | NA | 15 | TRBV6-5 | CASSFRQGGYYGYTF | TGTGCCAGCAGTTTTCGACAGGGAGGGTACTATGGCTACACCTTC
TRBD2 | TRBJ2-1 | NA | 13 | TRBV27 | CASAGVYYNEQFF | TGTGCCAGCGCGGGGGTTTACTACAATGAGCAGTTCTTC
TRBD2 | TRBJ2-1 | NA | 18 | TRBV7-6 | CASSYLAGGSSSYNEQFF | TGTGCCAGCAGCTATCTAGCGGGGGGCTCGAGCTCCTACAATGAGCAGTTCTTC
TRBD2 | TRBJ2-7 | NA | 18 | TRBV15 | CATSNGVAPSGYSYEQYF | TGTGCCACCAGCAACGGGGTCGCTCCTAGCGGTTATTCCTACGAGCAGTACTTC
NA | TRBJ1-2 | NA | 14 | TRBV7-9 | CASSLEDSYYGYTF | TGTGCCAGCAGCTTAGAGGACAGCTACTATGGCTACACCTTC
TRBD1 | TRBJ1-5 | NA | 13 | TRBV19 | CASWTGVDQPQHF | TGTGCCAGTTGGACAGGGGTCGATCAGCCCCAGCATTTT
TRBD2 | TRBJ2-1 | NA | 18 | TRBV9 | CASSVGGVTSGHGNEQFF | TGTGCCAGCAGCGTAGGGGGGGTTACTAGCGGCCATGGGAATGAGCAGTTCTTC
NA | TRBJ2-3 | NA | 13 | TRBV28 | CASVSTHTDTQYF | TGTGCCAGCGTGTCCACACACACAGATACGCAGTATTTT
TRBD1 | TRBJ2-7 | NA | 15 | TRBV2 | CASSEGRDRAYEQYF | TGTGCCAGCAGTGAAGGCCGGGACAGGGCCTACGAGCAGTACTTC